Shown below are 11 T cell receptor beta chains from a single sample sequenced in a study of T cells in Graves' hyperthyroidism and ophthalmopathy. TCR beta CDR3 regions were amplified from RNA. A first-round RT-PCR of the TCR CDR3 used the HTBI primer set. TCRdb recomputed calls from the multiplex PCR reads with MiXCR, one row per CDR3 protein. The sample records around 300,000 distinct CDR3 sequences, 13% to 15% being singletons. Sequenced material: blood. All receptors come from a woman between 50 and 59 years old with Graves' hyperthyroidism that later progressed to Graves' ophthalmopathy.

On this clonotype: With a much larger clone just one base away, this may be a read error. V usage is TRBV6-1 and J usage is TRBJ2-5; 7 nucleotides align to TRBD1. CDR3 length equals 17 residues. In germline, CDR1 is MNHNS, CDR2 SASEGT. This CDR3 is CAGSHGRVTGYQETQYF. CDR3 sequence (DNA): TGTGCCGGCAGCCACGGGCGCGTGACAGGGTACCAAGAGACCCAGTACTTC.

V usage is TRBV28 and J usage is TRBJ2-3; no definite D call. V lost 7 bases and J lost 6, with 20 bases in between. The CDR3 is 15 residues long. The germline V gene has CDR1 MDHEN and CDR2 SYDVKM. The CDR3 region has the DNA TGTGCCAGCATCCCTCGACTTTTATTAAGGGATACGCAGTATTTT. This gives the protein CASIPRLLLRDTQYF.

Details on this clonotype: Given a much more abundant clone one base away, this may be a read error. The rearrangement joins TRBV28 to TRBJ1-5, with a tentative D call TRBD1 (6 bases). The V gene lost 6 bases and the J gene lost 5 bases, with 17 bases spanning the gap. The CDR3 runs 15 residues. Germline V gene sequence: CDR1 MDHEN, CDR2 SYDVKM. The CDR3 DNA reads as TGTGCCAGCAGAGAGGCAGGGGCCCGGGATCAGCCCCAGCATTTT. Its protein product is CASREAGARDQPQHF.

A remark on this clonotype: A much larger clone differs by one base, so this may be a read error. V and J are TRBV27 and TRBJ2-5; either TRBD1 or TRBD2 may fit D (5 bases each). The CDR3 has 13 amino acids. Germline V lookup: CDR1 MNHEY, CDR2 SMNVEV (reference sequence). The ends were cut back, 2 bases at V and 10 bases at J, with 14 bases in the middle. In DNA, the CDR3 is TGTGCCAGCAGTTTACGGCTCGAGGGGATCCAGTACTTC. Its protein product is CASSLRLEGIQYF.

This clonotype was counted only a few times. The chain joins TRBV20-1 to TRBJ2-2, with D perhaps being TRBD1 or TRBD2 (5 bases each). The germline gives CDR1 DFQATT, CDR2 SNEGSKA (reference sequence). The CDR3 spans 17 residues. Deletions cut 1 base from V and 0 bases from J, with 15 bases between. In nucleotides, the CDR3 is TGCAGTGCTAGAGGGGGCCGGGGAACGGCGAACACCGGGGAGCTGTTTTTT. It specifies CSARGGRGTANTGELFF.

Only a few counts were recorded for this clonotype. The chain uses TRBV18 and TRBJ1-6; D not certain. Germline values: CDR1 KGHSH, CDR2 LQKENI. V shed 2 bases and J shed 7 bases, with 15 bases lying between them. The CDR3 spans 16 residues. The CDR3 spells CASSPAVRSQNSPLHF. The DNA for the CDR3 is TGTGCCAGCTCACCAGCGGTCAGGTCACAAAATTCACCCCTCCACTTT.

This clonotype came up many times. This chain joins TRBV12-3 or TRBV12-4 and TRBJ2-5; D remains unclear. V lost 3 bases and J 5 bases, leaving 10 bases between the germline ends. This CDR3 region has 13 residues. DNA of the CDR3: TGTGCCAGCAGTTTCCTACCAGCGGAGACCCAGTACTTC. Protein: CASSFLPAETQYF.

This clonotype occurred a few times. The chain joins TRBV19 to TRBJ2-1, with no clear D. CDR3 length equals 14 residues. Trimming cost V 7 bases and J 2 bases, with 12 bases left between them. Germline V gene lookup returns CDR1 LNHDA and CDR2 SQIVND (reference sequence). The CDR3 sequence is CASNPGTTYNEQFF. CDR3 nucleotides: TGTGCCAGTAACCCGGGTACTACCTACAATGAGCAGTTCTTC.

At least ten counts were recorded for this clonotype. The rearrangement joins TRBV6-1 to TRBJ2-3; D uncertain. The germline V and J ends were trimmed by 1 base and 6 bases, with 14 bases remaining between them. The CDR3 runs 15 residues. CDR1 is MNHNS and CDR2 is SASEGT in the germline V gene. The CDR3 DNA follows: TGTGCCAGCAGTGAAGTGAGCTCCCAAGCCGATACGCAGTATTTT. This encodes CASSEVSSQADTQYF.

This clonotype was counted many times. The CDR3 is CASSEAGTAYNEQFF. The CDR3 region has the DNA TGTGCCAGCAGCGAAGCCGGGACAGCTTACAATGAGCAGTTCTTC. The chain carries TRBV13 and TRBJ2-1; the match to TRBD1 covers 7 bases. Trimming at V came to 5 bases and at J to 4 bases, leaving 8 bases not matched to a gene. The CDR3 loop spans 15 amino acids. From germline, CDR1 is PRHDT and CDR2 FYEKMQ (reference sequence).

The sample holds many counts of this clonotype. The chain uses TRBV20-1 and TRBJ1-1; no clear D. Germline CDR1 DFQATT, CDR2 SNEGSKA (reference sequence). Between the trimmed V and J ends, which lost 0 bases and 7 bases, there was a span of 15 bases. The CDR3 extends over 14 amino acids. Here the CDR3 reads CSARDLRGRVEAFF. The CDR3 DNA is TGCAGTGCTAGAGATCTGCGGGGTCGCGTTGAAGCTTTCTTT.